Listed below are T cell receptor beta chains from one sample, sequenced in a study of cytomegalovirus exposure and HLA in healthy donors. Clones were sequenced by immunoSEQ multiplex PCR, and TCRdb holds only the in-frame ones, with some missing. This sample has fewer than 100,000 clones, with around 94% found just once. Source material: PBMCs. The source is a woman under 30 in good health and CMV-seronegative. The CDR3 runs from the conserved cysteine through the conserved F or W. The order of the fields is V gene, D gene, J gene, clone size, CDR3 DNA, CDR3 protein. A D gene is named only where the DNA matches it firmly. Clone size is given for some rows only: seen once, a few or many times, or a class if the clone is expanded.

v_call: TRBV11-2
d_call: TRBD1
j_call: TRBJ1-2
clone_size: -
cdr3_nt: TGTGCCAGCAGCTTAGCAGCAGGGGGCGATGGCTACACCTTC
cdr3_aa: CASSLAAGGDGYTF

v_call: TRBV4-1
d_call: -
j_call: TRBJ2-1
clone_size: -
cdr3_nt: TGCGCCAGCAGCCAAGTTTCCGACAATGAGCAGTTCTTC
cdr3_aa: CASSQVSDNEQFF

v_call: TRBV5-1
d_call: TRBD2
j_call: TRBJ2-7
clone_size: -
cdr3_nt: TGCGCCAGCAGCCCCGGGAGGGATAGCTCCTACGAGCAGTACTTC
cdr3_aa: CASSPGRDSSYEQYF

v_call: TRBV27
d_call: TRBD2
j_call: TRBJ2-1
clone_size: -
cdr3_nt: TGTGCCAGCAGTTTGGGGTCTAGCGGGAGTCCGGGGGGTGAGCAGTTCTTC
cdr3_aa: CASSLGSSGSPGGEQFF

v_call: TRBV6-6
d_call: -
j_call: TRBJ1-5
clone_size: -
cdr3_nt: TGTGCCAGCAGTTACTCTACAGGAAATAATCAGCCCCAGCATTTT
cdr3_aa: CASSYSTGNNQPQHF

v_call: TRBV2
d_call: TRBD2
j_call: TRBJ2-7
clone_size: -
cdr3_nt: TGTGCCAGCAGTCGGGCTAGCGGGAGGTTCGAGTTCGAGTACTTC
cdr3_aa: CASSRASGRFEFEYF

v_call: TRBV6-1
d_call: -
j_call: TRBJ1-1
clone_size: once
cdr3_nt: TGTGCCAGCGATCGTGCCAGTCTTCAGGGCACTGAAGCTTTCTTT
cdr3_aa: CASDRASLQGTEAFF

v_call: TRBV19
d_call: TRBD1
j_call: TRBJ2-2
clone_size: -
cdr3_nt: TGTGCCAGTAGTATATCGACAGGGCTAGACACCGGGGAGCTGTTTTTT
cdr3_aa: CASSISTGLDTGELFF

v_call: TRBV15
d_call: TRBD2
j_call: TRBJ2-5
clone_size: -
cdr3_nt: TGTGCCACCAGCAGAGATGCCCCCCTGGCTAGCGGTAGACAAGAGACCCAGTACTTC
cdr3_aa: CATSRDAPLASGRQETQYF

v_call: TRBV29-1
d_call: -
j_call: TRBJ1-2
clone_size: -
cdr3_nt: TGCAGCGTTGATTTCGGCGAGGAGGGGTCGGATGGCTACACCTTC
cdr3_aa: CSVDFGEEGSDGYTF

v_call: TRBV5-1
d_call: -
j_call: TRBJ2-1
clone_size: -
cdr3_nt: TGCGCCAGCAGCTCCGTACTAGCCCATGAGCAGTTCTTC
cdr3_aa: CASSSVLAHEQFF

v_call: TRBV10-3
d_call: TRBD2
j_call: TRBJ2-1
clone_size: -
cdr3_nt: TGTGCCATCAGTGAGTCGGTCGGACTAGCGGACAATGAGCAGTTCTTC
cdr3_aa: CAISESVGLADNEQFF

v_call: TRBV28
d_call: -
j_call: TRBJ1-2
clone_size: -
cdr3_nt: TGTGCCAGCAGTTTTGCGGCAGGGAGGATCGCGTACCCTAACTATGGCTACACCTTC
cdr3_aa: CASSFAAGRIAYPNYGYTF

v_call: TRBV9
d_call: TRBD2
j_call: TRBJ2-7
clone_size: once
cdr3_nt: TGTGCCAGCAGCCCCAGGGGTAGCGGGGGTTCCTACGAGCAGTACTTC
cdr3_aa: CASSPRGSGGSYEQYF

v_call: TRBV19
d_call: -
j_call: TRBJ2-5
clone_size: -
cdr3_nt: TGTGCCAGTAGTCCCAGACTGAGAACCCAAGAGACCCAGTACTTC
cdr3_aa: CASSPRLRTQETQYF

v_call: TRBV30
d_call: -
j_call: TRBJ2-2
clone_size: once
cdr3_nt: TGTGCCTGGAGTCGGGAGAACACCGGGGAGCTGTTTTTT
cdr3_aa: CAWSRENTGELFF

v_call: TRBV2
d_call: -
j_call: TRBJ2-5
clone_size: -
cdr3_nt: TGTGCCAGTGGCGAGACCCAGTACTTC
cdr3_aa: CASGETQYF

v_call: TRBV19
d_call: TRBD1
j_call: TRBJ1-1
clone_size: -
cdr3_nt: TGTGCCAGTAGCGACAGGGGAATGAACACTGAAGCTTTCTTT
cdr3_aa: CASSDRGMNTEAFF

v_call: TRBV6-5
d_call: TRBD2
j_call: TRBJ2-7
clone_size: -
cdr3_nt: TGTGCCAGCAGTCAGCTAGCGGCCTACGAGCAGTACTTC
cdr3_aa: CASSQLAAYEQYF

v_call: TRBV2
d_call: TRBD1
j_call: TRBJ1-1
clone_size: -
cdr3_nt: TGTGCCAGCAGAGGACAGGGGTACCCTGAAGCTTTCTTT
cdr3_aa: CASRGQGYPEAFF

v_call: TRBV6-1
d_call: TRBD2
j_call: TRBJ2-5
clone_size: -
cdr3_nt: TGTGCTAGTAGATTAGCGGGGTGGCAAGAGACCCAGTACTTC
cdr3_aa: CASRLAGWQETQYF

v_call: TRBV30
d_call: TRBD2
j_call: TRBJ2-3
clone_size: -
cdr3_nt: TGTGCCTGGAGTCCCGACCTTAGCGGGATGGGGGCAGATACGCAGTATTTT
cdr3_aa: CAWSPDLSGMGADTQYF

v_call: TRBV5-1
d_call: -
j_call: TRBJ1-1
clone_size: -
cdr3_nt: TGCGCCAGCAGCTTGGAACAGGGTAAGTTAAACACTGAAGCTTTCTTT
cdr3_aa: CASSLEQGKLNTEAFF

v_call: TRBV7-3
d_call: TRBD2
j_call: TRBJ2-1
clone_size: -
cdr3_nt: TGTGCCAGCAGATCTCGCACCGGGACTAGCGCCAATGAGCAGTTCTTC
cdr3_aa: CASRSRTGTSANEQFF

v_call: TRBV7-9
d_call: TRBD2
j_call: TRBJ2-1
clone_size: -
cdr3_nt: TGTGCCAGCAGCTCTCTAGCGGGGGGGCATGGTGAGCAGTTCTTC
cdr3_aa: CASSSLAGGHGEQFF